These T cell receptor beta chains were read from a single sample in a study of somatic mutations in cytotoxic T cells in rheumatoid arthritis. Repertoires were generated with immunoSEQ multiplex PCR, while TCRdb's copy carries only in-frame clones and drops some. The table lists under 11,000 clones, over 75% of them singletons. Sequenced input: CD4+ T cells sorted from blood. All receptors derive from a woman aged 18-29 years with rheumatoid arthritis. Each CDR3 is given with its conserved first and last residue. The order of the fields is CDR3 protein, CDR3 DNA, V gene, J gene, clone size, D gene. The D gene is left open where the match is weak. A row's size may be missing; if present it is once, few, many or a size class.

CDR3: CASSLLPADTQYF; DNA: TGTGCCAGCAGCCTCCTTCCTGCAGATACGCAGTATTTT; V: TRBV14; J: TRBJ2-3; size: .; D: .
CDR3: CAITSGVNTEAFF; DNA: TGTGCCATCACTTCGGGGGTAAACACTGAAGCTTTCTTT; V: TRBV10-3; J: TRBJ1-1; size: .; D: .
CDR3: CASSIGGQVNQPQHF; DNA: TGTGCCAGTAGTATTGGAGGACAGGTCAATCAGCCCCAGCATTTT; V: TRBV19; J: TRBJ1-5; size: .; D: TRBD1
CDR3: CASSSYGTAKQETQYF; DNA: TGTGCCAGCAGCTCCTACGGGACAGCGAAACAAGAGACCCAGTACTTC; V: TRBV27; J: TRBJ2-5; size: once; D: TRBD1
CDR3: CASSPGQGGTGELFF; DNA: TGTGCCAGCAGCCCCGGACAAGGGGGTACCGGGGAGCTGTTTTTT; V: TRBV7-2; J: TRBJ2-2; size: .; D: .
CDR3: CASSLAPGGGSSSYEQYF; DNA: TGCGCCAGCAGCTTGGCCCCCGGCGGGGGCTCTAGCTCCTACGAGCAGTACTTC; V: TRBV5-1; J: TRBJ2-7; size: .; D: .
CDR3: CASSLGRGRQSYNEQFF; DNA: TGTGCCAGCAGCTTAGGGCGCGGTAGACAGTCCTACAATGAGCAGTTCTTC; V: TRBV7-2; J: TRBJ2-1; size: .; D: .
CDR3: CASSVAPTPGQPQHF; DNA: TGTGCCAGCAGCGTAGCTCCAACCCCGGGACAGCCCCAGCATTTT; V: TRBV9; J: TRBJ1-5; size: .; D: .
CDR3: CASSQDLGDEQFF; DNA: TGTGCCAGCAGCCAAGACCTAGGAGATGAGCAGTTCTTC; V: TRBV14; J: TRBJ2-1; size: .; D: .
CDR3: CASSEGLGGGQDTQYF; DNA: TGTGCCAGCTCCGAGGGATTAGGGGGGGGCCAAGATACGCAGTATTTT; V: TRBV18; J: TRBJ2-3; size: .; D: .
CDR3: CATPGTGHYGYTF; DNA: TGTGCCACCCCTGGGACAGGGCACTATGGCTACACCTTC; V: TRBV28; J: TRBJ1-2; size: .; D: TRBD1
CDR3: CASSLSRTETQYF; DNA: TGTGCCAGCAGTCTATCTAGAACAGAGACCCAGTACTTC; V: TRBV6-5; J: TRBJ2-5; size: once; D: .
CDR3: CASSYASYEQYF; DNA: TGTGCCAGCAGCTATGCCAGCTACGAGCAGTACTTC; V: TRBV7-2; J: TRBJ2-7; size: .; D: .
CDR3: CASSPDGGTSVGTQYF; DNA: TGTGCCAGCAGCCCCGATGGGGGGACTAGCGTTGGGACCCAGTACTTC; V: TRBV7-2; J: TRBJ2-5; size: .; D: TRBD2
CDR3: CSLGVSTEAFF; DNA: TGCAGCCTCGGGGTGAGCACTGAAGCTTTCTTT; V: TRBV20-1; J: TRBJ1-1; size: .; D: .
CDR3: CASSSIGWGAGNTIYF; DNA: TGTGCCAGCAGTTCGATCGGTTGGGGGGCTGGAAACACCATATATTTT; V: TRBV6-6; J: TRBJ1-3; size: .; D: .
CDR3: CASSTRDTGRTDTQYF; DNA: TGTGCCAGTAGTACCCGGGACACTGGTAGGACAGATACGCAGTATTTT; V: TRBV19; J: TRBJ2-3; size: .; D: .